This TCR beta chain was observed in a study of Ad26.COV2.S vaccination and SARS-CoV-2 variants. Turning to the study itself: Sample donor was a member of the COV1001 Ad26.COV2.S trial arm. Study-wide results and caveats: Assessments of TCR breadth and depth may have underestimated the total T cell responses. In vaccinated individuals, spike-specific CD8+ and CD4+ T cell responses reportedly displayed substantial breadth.

This clone was counted a few times. The antigen is not known. Treatment reported: roughly 18 received Ad26.COV2.S at low or high dose, single or two shots; 5 received placebo; per-sample allocation not given. The samples date from day 63 after the first vaccine or placebo injection. The individual, an adult aged 18-55 years, was a donor in Boston. The method was immunoSEQ multiplex PCR; TCRdb's version includes in-frame clones alone and lacks a portion of them. The sample has about 400,000 clones, about four fifths seen once. The length of the CDR3 is 14 residues. Germline V lookup: CDR1 SNHLY, CDR2 FYNNEI. Trimming took off 4 bases at V and 5 bases at J, with 9 bases between the two ends.

The V and J genes are TRBV2 and TRBJ1-6; no definite D call. This TCR was sampled from a person aged 18-60 years who received the Ad26.COV2.S COVID-19 vaccine or a placebo. Specimen: peripheral blood, collected in a trial of Ad26.COV2.S vaccine versus placebo. In DNA form, the CDR3 reads TGTGCCAGCAGTGGCCAAGGTCATAATTCACCCCTCCACTTT. The encoded protein is CASSGQGHNSPLHF. The full variable domain, its missing parts supplied by reference TRBV2 and TRBJ1-6, is EPEVTQTPSHQVTQMGQEVILRCVPISNHLYFYWYRQILGQKVEFLVSFYNNEISEKSEIFDDQFSVERPDGSNFTLKIRSTKLEDSAMYFCASSGQGHNSPLHFGNGTRLTVT.